A selection of T cell receptor beta chains follows, all from one sample in a study of blood T cell repertoires in COVID-19. The repertoire was sequenced with immunoSEQ multiplex PCR; TCRdb's copy has only in-frame clones and lacks some. The sample gives some 250,000 clones, roughly nine tenths of which show up once; under 6.5% is in the top ten. Sequencing used peripheral blood. The source of these receptors is a man in his sixties with acute or convalescent COVID-19. Both conserved end residues are part of each CDR3. A D gene is named only where the DNA matches it firmly. Not every row has a clone size; where given, it reads once, few, many or a size class.

clone_size: .
d_call: TRBD1
j_call: TRBJ2-7
v_call: TRBV10-3
cdr3_aa: CAISESVGTGTYEQYF
cdr3_nt: TGTGCCATCAGTGAGTCGGTTGGGACAGGGACCTACGAGCAGTACTTC

clone_size: .
d_call: TRBD2
j_call: TRBJ2-1
v_call: TRBV3-1/TRBV3-2
cdr3_aa: CASSQGLAGGTYNEQFF
cdr3_nt: TGTGCCAGCAGCCAGGGACTAGCGGGAGGGACTTACAATGAGCAGTTCTTC

clone_size: .
d_call: .
j_call: TRBJ2-7
v_call: TRBV6-6
cdr3_aa: CATGRGVLEQYF
cdr3_nt: TGTGCCACAGGGAGGGGGGTTCTGGAGCAGTACTTC

clone_size: few
d_call: TRBD1
j_call: TRBJ1-6
v_call: TRBV6-5
cdr3_aa: CASRDRDNSPLHF
cdr3_nt: TGTGCCAGTCGGGACAGGGATAATTCACCCCTCCACTTT

clone_size: .
d_call: TRBD1
j_call: TRBJ1-6
v_call: TRBV5-1
cdr3_aa: CASSPRQGYDSPLHF
cdr3_nt: TGCGCCAGCAGCCCAAGACAGGGTTATGATTCACCCCTCCACTTT

clone_size: .
d_call: .
j_call: TRBJ1-1
v_call: TRBV7-9
cdr3_aa: CASSLGGTRSEAFF
cdr3_nt: TGTGCCAGCAGCTTAGGTGGGACACGGAGTGAAGCTTTCTTT

clone_size: .
d_call: .
j_call: TRBJ2-3
v_call: TRBV7-9
cdr3_aa: CASSLRGIGDTQYF
cdr3_nt: TGTGCCAGCAGCCTCAGGGGAATCGGGGATACGCAGTATTTT

clone_size: .
d_call: .
j_call: TRBJ2-1
v_call: TRBV11-3
cdr3_aa: CASSLLAGAYNEQFF
cdr3_nt: TGTGCCAGCAGCTTACTGGCAGGGGCCTACAATGAGCAGTTCTTC

clone_size: .
d_call: TRBD1
j_call: TRBJ1-5
v_call: TRBV19
cdr3_aa: CASSSGTGGLNQPQHF
cdr3_nt: TGTGCCAGTAGTTCCGGGACAGGGGGCCTAAATCAGCCCCAGCATTTT

clone_size: .
d_call: .
j_call: TRBJ1-6
v_call: TRBV30
cdr3_aa: CAWSSRGWSYNSPLHF
cdr3_nt: TGTGCCTGGAGTAGTAGGGGGTGGTCCTATAATTCACCCCTCCACTTT

clone_size: .
d_call: TRBD1
j_call: TRBJ1-2
v_call: TRBV7-9
cdr3_aa: CASSPQTGGYTF
cdr3_nt: TGTGCCAGCAGCCCGCAGACAGGGGGCTACACCTTC

clone_size: .
d_call: .
j_call: TRBJ1-6
v_call: TRBV6-5
cdr3_aa: CASPDRLNNSPLHF
cdr3_nt: TGTGCCAGCCCCGACAGGCTAAATAATTCACCCCTCCACTTT

clone_size: .
d_call: .
j_call: TRBJ1-6
v_call: TRBV30
cdr3_aa: CAVTLESSYNSPLHF
cdr3_nt: TGTGCCGTGACTCTAGAGAGCTCCTATAATTCACCCCTCCACTTT

clone_size: once
d_call: .
j_call: TRBJ2-1
v_call: TRBV7-3
cdr3_aa: CASSQSRHNNEQFF
cdr3_nt: TGTGCCAGCAGCCAATCTCGCCACAACAATGAGCAGTTCTTC

clone_size: .
d_call: .
j_call: TRBJ2-6
v_call: TRBV4-3
cdr3_aa: CASSQDLVSSGANVLTF
cdr3_nt: TGCGCCAGCAGCCAAGACCTCGTCAGCTCTGGGGCCAACGTCCTGACTTTC

clone_size: .
d_call: TRBD2
j_call: TRBJ2-7
v_call: TRBV14
cdr3_aa: CASSQGSGLAGFEQYF
cdr3_nt: TGTGCCAGCAGCCAAGGTTCGGGACTAGCGGGTTTCGAGCAGTACTTC

clone_size: .
d_call: TRBD1
j_call: TRBJ1-2
v_call: TRBV30
cdr3_aa: CAWSADRGLYGYTF
cdr3_nt: TGTGCCTGGAGCGCGGACAGGGGTCTCTATGGCTACACCTTC

clone_size: .
d_call: TRBD1
j_call: TRBJ2-1
v_call: TRBV10-3
cdr3_aa: CAITQGRTGGNEQFF
cdr3_nt: TGTGCCATCACCCAGGGAAGGACAGGGGGGAATGAGCAGTTCTTC

clone_size: .
d_call: TRBD2
j_call: TRBJ2-1
v_call: TRBV9
cdr3_aa: CASSVLADTYNEQFF
cdr3_nt: TGTGCCAGCAGCGTACTAGCGGATACCTACAATGAGCAGTTCTTC

clone_size: once
d_call: .
j_call: TRBJ2-1
v_call: TRBV9
cdr3_aa: CASSVGSSDSYNEQFF
cdr3_nt: TGTGCCAGCAGCGTAGGTAGTAGCGATTCCTACAATGAGCAGTTCTTC

clone_size: few
d_call: .
j_call: TRBJ1-1
v_call: TRBV15
cdr3_aa: CATSRGGSGVTEAFF
cdr3_nt: TGTGCCACCAGCAGAGGGGGTAGCGGCGTCACTGAAGCTTTCTTT

clone_size: .
d_call: .
j_call: TRBJ1-2
v_call: TRBV28
cdr3_aa: CASGGAYYGYTF
cdr3_nt: TGTGCCAGCGGGGGGGCTTACTATGGCTACACCTTC

clone_size: .
d_call: TRBD2
j_call: TRBJ2-5
v_call: TRBV7-2
cdr3_aa: CASSLVLAGVGTQYF
cdr3_nt: TGTGCCAGCAGCTTGGTTCTAGCGGGAGTGGGGACCCAGTACTTC

clone_size: .
d_call: TRBD2
j_call: TRBJ2-7
v_call: TRBV28
cdr3_aa: CASSLSRTSGSSYEQYF
cdr3_nt: TGTGCCAGCAGTTTATCCCGGACTAGCGGAAGCTCCTACGAGCAGTACTTC

clone_size: .
d_call: TRBD2
j_call: TRBJ2-1
v_call: TRBV19
cdr3_aa: CASSTGTSGRGEQFF
cdr3_nt: TGTGCCAGTAGTACCGGGACTAGCGGGAGAGGTGAGCAGTTCTTC

clone_size: .
d_call: TRBD1
j_call: TRBJ1-2
v_call: TRBV5-1
cdr3_aa: CASSLSGTGGDYYGYTF
cdr3_nt: TGCGCCAGCAGCTTGAGCGGGACAGGGGGAGACTACTATGGCTACACCTTC

clone_size: once
d_call: .
j_call: TRBJ1-1
v_call: TRBV20-1
cdr3_aa: CSASRSGPNTEAFF
cdr3_nt: TGCAGTGCTAGTAGGTCAGGCCCGAACACTGAAGCTTTCTTT

clone_size: .
d_call: .
j_call: TRBJ1-1
v_call: TRBV12-3/TRBV12-4
cdr3_aa: CASRSGLNTEAFF
cdr3_nt: TGTGCCAGCAGATCCGGTCTGAACACTGAAGCTTTCTTT

clone_size: once
d_call: .
j_call: TRBJ2-2
v_call: TRBV7-3
cdr3_aa: CASSYGGTGELFF
cdr3_nt: TGTGCCAGCAGCTACGGGGGCACCGGGGAGCTGTTTTTT

clone_size: .
d_call: TRBD1
j_call: TRBJ2-3
v_call: TRBV11-3
cdr3_aa: CASSPQGPFTDTQYF
cdr3_nt: TGTGCCAGCAGCCCACAGGGGCCGTTCACAGATACGCAGTATTTT

clone_size: .
d_call: TRBD1
j_call: TRBJ1-2
v_call: TRBV30
cdr3_aa: CAWSPDRGNYGYTF
cdr3_nt: TGTGCCTGGAGCCCGGACAGGGGAAACTATGGCTACACCTTC

clone_size: once
d_call: TRBD1
j_call: TRBJ2-2
v_call: TRBV9
cdr3_aa: CASSPSTGADTGELFF
cdr3_nt: TGTGCCAGCAGCCCTTCGACAGGGGCAGACACCGGGGAGCTGTTTTTT

clone_size: .
d_call: TRBD1
j_call: TRBJ1-1
v_call: TRBV29-1
cdr3_aa: CSVSTGGRGTEAFF
cdr3_nt: TGCAGCGTTTCGACAGGGGGCAGGGGCACTGAAGCTTTCTTT

clone_size: .
d_call: TRBD1
j_call: TRBJ2-3
v_call: TRBV5-6
cdr3_aa: CASIQTGGSTDTQYF
cdr3_nt: TGTGCCAGCATCCAGACAGGGGGTAGCACAGATACGCAGTATTTT

clone_size: few
d_call: TRBD1
j_call: TRBJ1-4
v_call: TRBV4-2
cdr3_aa: CASSQMTGSNEKLFF
cdr3_nt: TGTGCCAGCAGCCAAATGACAGGGTCAAATGAAAAACTGTTTTTT

clone_size: .
d_call: TRBD2
j_call: TRBJ2-3
v_call: TRBV5-4
cdr3_aa: CASSLSGSGGTDTQYF
cdr3_nt: TGTGCCAGCAGCTTAAGCGGGAGTGGCGGCACAGATACGCAGTATTTT

clone_size: .
d_call: .
j_call: TRBJ2-7
v_call: TRBV19
cdr3_aa: CASYGGAEQYF
cdr3_nt: TGTGCCAGTTACGGAGGAGCAGAGCAGTACTTC

clone_size: .
d_call: .
j_call: TRBJ1-2
v_call: TRBV5-8
cdr3_aa: CASSSVGGGYTF
cdr3_nt: TGTGCCAGCAGCTCGGTCGGGGGAGGCTACACCTTC

clone_size: .
d_call: .
j_call: TRBJ1-1
v_call: TRBV28
cdr3_aa: CASSFPAGLAEAFF
cdr3_nt: TGTGCCAGCAGTTTTCCCGCGGGGTTGGCTGAAGCTTTCTTT

clone_size: once
d_call: TRBD1
j_call: TRBJ1-2
v_call: TRBV28
cdr3_aa: CAILNTGGVYGYTF
cdr3_nt: TGTGCCATCCTTAATACAGGGGGCGTCTATGGCTACACCTTC

clone_size: .
d_call: TRBD1
j_call: TRBJ2-5
v_call: TRBV25-1
cdr3_aa: CASSLRGQQETQYF
cdr3_nt: TGTGCCAGCAGTCTGAGGGGACAGCAAGAGACCCAGTACTTC

clone_size: .
d_call: TRBD1
j_call: TRBJ1-6
v_call: TRBV30
cdr3_aa: CAWSVGTGRNSPLHF
cdr3_nt: TGTGCCTGGAGTGTAGGGACAGGGAGGAATTCACCCCTCCACTTT

clone_size: .
d_call: .
j_call: TRBJ1-1
v_call: TRBV24-1
cdr3_aa: CATMGQTNTEAFF
cdr3_nt: TGTGCCACCATGGGGCAGACCAACACTGAAGCTTTCTTT